Listed here are 30 T cell receptor beta chains from one sample, sequenced in a study of Tregs in tolerant kidney transplant recipients. The table came from immunoSEQ multiplex PCR; TCRdb's copy has only in-frame clones and leaves some out. This table holds about 30,000 clones. The sequencing here drew on CD8+ T cells from blood, taken before the transplant. Every receptor here comes from a human donor who received a combined kidney and bone marrow transplant.

Turning to this clone: The read ends 3 residues early relative to the CDR3; the germline J gene fills the gap. This chain links TRBV13 with TRBJ1-2, with D unclear. V was cut by 4 bases and J by 5 bases, with 8 bases left in between. The CDR3 covers 12 residues. CDR1 is PRHDT, CDR2 FYEKMQ, per germline (reference sequence). CDR3 amino acids: CASSSGRYGYTF. The sequenced part of the CDR3 DNA is TGTGCCAGCAGCTCAGGACGGTATGGC.

Concerning this clone itself: The missing CDR3 end, 3 residues past where the read stops, is filled in from the germline J gene. The V gene is TRBV19, the J gene TRBJ2-1; D is undetermined. Germline CDR1 reads LNHDA; CDR2 reads SQIVND (reference sequence). The CDR3 is made up of 13 amino acids. Trimming took 4 bases from V and 6 from J, leaving 10 bases between them. Incomplete CDR3 DNA: TGTGCCAGTAGTAATGGAGCGCCCAATGAG. Its translation: CASSNGAPNE. The whole CDR3 is CASSNGAPNEQFF.

In regard to this clone: The missing CDR3 end, 3 residues past where the read stops, is filled in from the germline J gene. The V and J genes are TRBV6-2 or TRBV6-3 and TRBJ1-1; D possibly corresponds to TRBD1 (5 bases). This CDR3 has 16 residues. The germline V and J ends were trimmed by 0 bases and 0 bases, with 11 bases remaining between them. CDR1 MNHEY and CDR2 SVGEGT come from the germline V gene. The DNA read from the CDR3 is TGTGCCAGCAGTTACTCCCCCGAGGGGATGAACACTGAA. Its translation is CASSYSPEGMNTE. From start to end, the CDR3 is CASSYSPEGMNTEAFF.

Turning to this clone: The CDR3 end is not reached by the read, which stops 3 residues before it; the germline J gene fills it in. The chain uses TRBV29-1 and TRBJ2-5; the D gene is possibly TRBD2 (5 bases). CDR1 and CDR2 from the germline V gene are SQVTM and ANQGSEA. CDR3 length: 12 amino acids. Trimming left V 6 bases short and J 3 bases short, with 11 bases between. This chain's CDR3 is CSVLTNEETQYF. The sequenced part of the CDR3 DNA is TGCAGCGTGTTGACTAACGAAGAGACC. Drawing the rest from reference TRBV29-1 and TRBJ2-5, the complete variable domain is SAVISQKPSRDICQRGTSLTIQCQVDSQVTMMFWYRQQPGQSLTLIATANQGSEATYESGFVIDKFPISRPNLTFSTLTVSNMSPEDSSIYLCSVLTNEETQYFGPGTRLLVL.

This CDR3 reads CASSFGTHEQYF. CDR3 DNA (partial): TGTGCCAGCAGCTTCGGGACTCACGAG. V usage is TRBV5-6 and J usage is TRBJ2-7; TRBD2 might be the D (6 bases). The CDR3 end is not reached by the read, which stops 3 residues before it; the germline J gene fills it in. CDR1 SGHDT and CDR2 YYEEEE come from the germline V gene. V was clipped by 2 bases and J by 5 bases, with 8 bases between them. CDR3 size: 12 residues. The full variable domain, in which reference TRBV5-6 and TRBJ2-7 provide the parts outside the CDR3, is DAGVTQSPTHLIKTRGQQVTLRCSPKSGHDTVSWYQQALGQGPQFIFQYYEEEERQRGNFPDRFSGHQFPNYSSELNVNALLLGDSALYLCASSFGTHEQYFGPGTRLTVT.

The CDR3 DNA, read in part, is TGTGCCAGCATTTTTACTCCGACAGGGGGCAACGAG. This translates into CASIFTPTGGNE. The full-length CDR3 reads as CASIFTPTGGNEQYF. The chain joins TRBV2 to TRBJ2-7; 10 bases are shared with TRBD1. The missing CDR3 end, 3 residues past where the read stops, is filled in from the germline J gene. Germline V gene lookup returns CDR1 SNHLY and CDR2 FYNNEI. This CDR3 contains 15 residues. After removal of 7 bases from V and 5 bases from J, the junction contained 11 bases not matched to a gene.

Points on this clone: Coverage ceases 3 residues before the CDR3 finishes, and the germline J gene fills in the end. V is TRBV11-2 and J is TRBJ1-6, with TRBD1 matching 7 bases. Germline trimming cut 5 bases from V and 8 bases from J; bases unmatched to any gene: 9. This CDR3 is built from 15 residues. CDR1 and CDR2 from the germline V gene are SGHAT and FQNNGV. CDR3 loop: CASSKTGRLDSPLHF. The DNA read from the CDR3 is TGTGCCAGCAGCAAGACAGGGCGGCTTGATTCACCC. Full variable domain (outside the CDR3, taken from reference TRBV11-2 and TRBJ1-6): EAGVAQSPRYKIIEKRQSVAFWCNPISGHATLYWYQQILGQGPKLLIQFQNNGVVDDSQLPKDRFSAERLKGVDSTLKIQPAKLEDSAVYLCASSKTGRLDSPLHFGNGTRLTVT.

On this clone: The CDR3 end falls 3 residues outside the read, so it is completed with the germline J gene. The chain is built from TRBV14 and TRBJ2-7; 13 bases are shared with TRBD2. J gave up 3 bases and V 4 bases, and 3 bases lay outside the gene matches. The CDR3 contains 15 residues. CDR1 is SGHDN, CDR2 FVKESK, per germline. Partial CDR3 DNA: TGTGCCAGCAGCCGACGGACTAGCGGGAGCTACGAG. Its translation: CASSRRTSGSYE. The whole CDR3 protein is CASSRRTSGSYEQYF.

On this clone: With the read ending 3 residues before the CDR3 end, the germline J gene is used to fill in that end. The V and J genes are TRBV11-3 and TRBJ2-7; D remains unclear. Germline CDR1 is SGHNT and CDR2 is YENEEA. The CDR3 consists of 13 residues. The germline V and J ends were trimmed by 6 bases and 3 bases, with 12 bases remaining between them. The DNA read from the CDR3 is TGTGCCAGCAGTTCCGTTGCGGACTACGAG. Protein: CASSSVADYE. The full CDR3 sequence reads CASSSVADYEQYF.

Remarks on this clone: Read coverage stops 3 residues before the CDR3 terminus; the germline J gene supplies the remainder. The chain couples TRBV6-2 or TRBV6-3 to TRBJ1-1, with D maybe TRBD1 (5 bases). The CDR3 has 12 residues. Deletions cut 8 bases from V and 1 base from J, with 8 bases between. Germline V lookup: CDR1 MNHEY, CDR2 SVGEGT. CDR3 DNA, as far as it was read: TGTGCCAGCGTGACAGCGAACACTGAA. Translated, it gives CASVTANTE. The full CDR3 sequence reads CASVTANTEAFF.

In the case of this clone: The DNA ends 3 residues before the CDR3 does, and the rest of the CDR3 is filled in from the germline J gene. J is TRBJ1-5 and V is TRBV19; D may be TRBD1 (6 bases). The germline gives CDR1 LNHDA, CDR2 SQIVND (reference sequence). There are 14 residues in the CDR3. V lost 5 bases to trimming and J lost 5 bases, with 13 bases between them. The CDR3 region is CASSVRDNYQPQHF. CDR3 DNA, as far as it was read: TGTGCCAGTAGTGTCCGGGACAACTATCAGCCC.

On this clone: The read halts 3 residues ahead of the CDR3 end, with the missing end drawn from the germline J gene. V usage is TRBV19 and J usage is TRBJ2-7; 7 bases map to TRBD2. Losses at the gene ends were 5 bases for V and 2 bases for J; bases not matched to a gene: 3. The CDR3 covers 13 residues. Germline V gene sequence: CDR1 LNHDA, CDR2 SQIVND (reference sequence). The DNA read from the CDR3 is TGTGCCAGTAGTCCCACTAGCGCCTACGAG. The encoded protein is CASSPTSAYE. The complete CDR3 sequence is CASSPTSAYEQYF. Variable domain in full (rest from reference TRBV19 and TRBJ2-7): DGGITQSPKYLFRKEGQNVTLSCEQNLNHDAMYWYRQDPGQGLRLIYYSQIVNDFQKGDIAEGYSVSREKKESFPLTVTSAQKNPTAFYLCASSPTSAYEQYFGPGTRLTVT.

A remark on this clone: Read data end 3 residues before the CDR3 end; the end is taken from the germline J gene. The rearrangement links TRBV2 to TRBJ1-2; the D is unclear. This CDR3 spans 15 amino acids. Germline CDR1 and CDR2: SNHLY and FYNNEI. V dropped 5 bases and J dropped 1 base, with 14 bases sitting between them. CDR3 DNA (partial): TGTGCCAGCAGTTCCCTACAGCCAGATAACTATGGC. Encoded protein: CASSSLQPDNYG. The full-length CDR3 reads as CASSSLQPDNYGYTF. Full variable domain (rest looked up from reference TRBV2 and TRBJ1-2): EPEVTQTPSHQVTQMGQEVILRCVPISNHLYFYWYRQILGQKVEFLVSFYNNEISEKSEIFDDQFSVERPDGSNFTLKIRSTKLEDSAMYFCASSSLQPDNYGYTFGSGTRLTVV.

For this clone: The read finishes 3 residues shy of the CDR3 end, and the germline J gene is used to complete it. This rearrangement joins TRBV6-4 to TRBJ2-7; 9 nucleotides agree with TRBD2. Germline CDR1 reads MRHNA; CDR2 reads SNTAGT. The CDR3 length is 14 residues. V shed 10 bases, J shed 5 bases, and the junction held 12 bases outside the gene matches. The CDR3 DNA, read in part, is TGTGCCAACAGAGTAGCGGGAGAGCACCACGAG. Amino acids: CANRVAGEHHE. The whole CDR3 sequence reads CANRVAGEHHEQYF.

Regarding this clone: The read terminates 3 residues ahead of where the CDR3 ends, so the germline J gene completes it. The chain couples TRBV20-1 to TRBJ2-5; TRBD2 matches 11 bases. Losses at the gene ends were 6 bases for V and 0 bases for J; bases not matched to a gene: 6. CDR1 DFQATT and CDR2 SNEGSKA come from the germline V gene (reference sequence). CDR3 length: 15 residues. The part of the CDR3 DNA that was read is TGCAGTGCCCGGACTAGCGGGTACTACCAAGAGACC. Its protein product is CSARTSGYYQET. In full, the CDR3 reads CSARTSGYYQETQYF.

About this clone: With the read ending 3 residues before the CDR3 end, the germline J gene is used to fill in that end. The chain has TRBV5-4 and TRBJ2-3, with 13 nucleotides matching TRBD2. V lost 4 bases to trimming and J lost 4 bases; unmatched junction nucleotides: 6. From germline, CDR1 is SGHNT and CDR2 YYREEE (reference sequence). The CDR3 extends over 16 amino acids. The covered CDR3 bases are TGTGCCAGCAGCGACGGGACTAGCGGGATTGCAGATACG. It codes for CASSDGTSGIADT. The full CDR3 protein is CASSDGTSGIADTQYF.

The CDR3 DNA, read in part, is TGCAGTGCTTTTGTTCCCAGGGGGAACTATGGC. Translation: CSAFVPRGNYG. The complete CDR3 protein is CSAFVPRGNYGYTF. The chain is built from TRBV20-1 and TRBJ1-2; 7 nucleotides agree with TRBD1. The DNA ends 3 residues before the CDR3 does, and the rest of the CDR3 is filled in from the germline J gene. The germline V gene encodes CDR1 DFQATT and CDR2 SNEGSKA (reference sequence). This CDR3 is 14 amino acids long. The ends lost 5 bases at V and 2 bases at J; junction bases unmatched: 8.

As concerns this clone: The read terminates 3 residues ahead of where the CDR3 ends, so the germline J gene completes it. V usage is TRBV29-1 and J usage is TRBJ2-2; D may be TRBD2 (6 bases). The V and J ends lost 6 bases and 6 bases respectively, with 8 bases between them. The CDR3 covers 11 residues. Germline V gene data show CDR1 as SQVTM and CDR2 as ANQGSEA. Here the CDR3 reads CSVTSAGELFF. The CDR3 DNA, read in part, is TGCAGCGTGACTAGTGCCGGGGAG.

Concerning this clone: With the read ending 3 residues before the CDR3 end, the germline J gene is used to fill in that end. The V call is TRBV7-2, the J call TRBJ1-1, with TRBD1 identical over 7 bases. Germline CDR1 SGHTA, CDR2 FQGNSA. Losses at the gene ends were 3 bases for V and 7 bases for J; bases not matched to a gene: 5. CDR3 length: 13 amino acids. Partial CDR3 DNA: TGTGCCAGCAGCTTTGGAGGGGGCTTTGAA. This encodes CASSFGGGFE. The full CDR3 is CASSFGGGFEAFF.

Comment on this clone: From the germline J gene comes the end of the CDR3, since the read stops 3 residues before it. The chain recombines TRBV12-5 with TRBJ2-7, with D perhaps matching TRBD2 (7 bases). Trimming took off 6 bases at V and 5 bases at J, with 20 bases between the two ends. The CDR3 is 15 amino acids. CDR1 and CDR2 from the germline V gene are LGHNT and FRNRAP. The chain's CDR3 is CASGRVGGGVHEQYF. The DNA read from the CDR3 is TGTGCTAGTGGCCGCGTCGGAGGGGGGGTCCACGAG.

The CDR3 loop reads CSVADLGGRDEQFF. The CDR3 bases that were read are TGCAGCGTTGCGGATCTCGGCGGGAGAGATGAG. This chain uses TRBV29-1 with TRBJ2-1; 7 bases fit TRBD2. The sequence runs out 3 residues before the end of the CDR3; the remainder is reconstructed from the germline J gene. Germline lookup yields CDR1 SQVTM and CDR2 ANQGSEA. Unmatched junction bases numbered 11, after V lost 4 bases and J lost 8 bases. The CDR3 runs 14 residues.

About this clone: The read ends 3 residues shy of where the CDR3 ends; the end is completed using the germline J gene. The chain combines TRBV5-6 with TRBJ2-7; perhaps TRBD1 as D (5 bases). The CDR3 has 15 residues. Trimming pared 0 bases from V and 2 bases from J, leaving 12 bases between. Germline V gene sequence: CDR1 SGHDT, CDR2 YYEEEE. CDR3 protein: CASSLVRDRAYEQYF. The CDR3 bases that were read are TGTGCCAGCAGCTTGGTACGCGACAGAGCCTACGAG.

Worth noting for this clone: The read gets to within 3 residues of the CDR3 end, and the germline J gene fills in the rest. This chain uses TRBV5-6 with TRBJ2-7; D remains unclear. The CDR3 is 13 amino acids. The V end lost 2 bases, the J end lost 3 bases, and 9 bases lay between the germline ends. Germline V gene lookup returns CDR1 SGHDT and CDR2 YYEEEE. CDR3 DNA, as far as it was read: TGTGCCAGCAGCTTCCGTCCGGGCTACGAG. This encodes CASSFRPGYE. The CDR3 in full is CASSFRPGYEQYF.

Regarding this clone: The CDR3 goes on 3 residues after the read ends, and that part is filled in from the germline J gene. This chain connects TRBV12-3 or TRBV12-4 to TRBJ2-2; 10 bases line up with TRBD1. CDR3 length: 15 amino acids. V shed 6 bases, J shed 8 bases, and the junction held 9 bases outside the gene matches. CDR3 DNA (partial): TGTGCCAGCAGGGACGGACAGGGGGTTGCGGGGGAG. Translated: CASRDGQGVAGE. The CDR3 reads in full as CASRDGQGVAGELFF.

A remark on this clone: The sequence runs out 3 residues before the end of the CDR3; the remainder is reconstructed from the germline J gene. This chain connects TRBV29-1 to TRBJ1-1; 8 bases fit TRBD1. With V trimmed by 5 bases and J by 5 bases, 7 bases remained unmatched. CDR1 and CDR2 (germline): SQVTM, ANQGSEA. CDR3 length: 13 amino acids. CDR3 region: CSVTEDRGTEAFF. The sequenced part of the CDR3 DNA is TGCAGCGTTACGGAAGACAGGGGAACTGAA. Full variable domain (remainder filled in from reference TRBV29-1 and TRBJ1-1): SAVISQKPSRDICQRGTSLTIQCQVDSQVTMMFWYRQQPGQSLTLIATANQGSEATYESGFVIDKFPISRPNLTFSTLTVSNMSPEDSSIYLCSVTEDRGTEAFFGQGTRLTVV.

About this clone: The read ends 3 residues shy of where the CDR3 ends; the end is completed using the germline J gene. The V and J genes are TRBV5-6 and TRBJ1-5; a possible D gene is TRBD1 (5 bases). Trimming took off 8 bases at V and 2 bases at J, with 14 bases between the two ends. CDR1 is SGHDT and CDR2 is YYEEEE in the germline V gene. The CDR3 extends over 14 amino acids. The CDR3 loop reads CASAVWGGNQPQHF. Partial CDR3 DNA: TGTGCCAGTGCGGTATGGGGCGGCAATCAGCCC.

For this clone: From the germline J gene comes the end of the CDR3, since the read stops 3 residues before it. The chain carries TRBV7-3 and TRBJ1-4; 9 positions match TRBD1. There are 22 residues in the CDR3. The ends lost 5 bases at V and 3 bases at J; junction bases unmatched: 25. Germline V CDR1 and CDR2: SGHTA, FQGTGA. The CDR3 protein is CASSIILDRGAPFKSANEKLFF. The sequenced CDR3 bases are TGTGCCAGCAGCATAATTCTCGACAGGGGGGCTCCATTTAAGAGTGCTAATGAAAAA. Variable domain in full (rest from reference TRBV7-3 and TRBJ1-4): GAGVSQTPSNKVTEKGKYVELRCDPISGHTALYWYRQSLGQGPEFLIYFQGTGAADDSGLPNDRFFAVRPEGSVSTLKIQRTERGDSAVYLCASSIILDRGAPFKSANEKLFFGSGTQLSVL.

A note on this clone: The sequence runs out 3 residues before the end of the CDR3; the remainder is reconstructed from the germline J gene. The V call is TRBV19, the J call TRBJ1-1; D gene uncertain. The CDR3 sequence is 13 residues long. The germline CDR1 and CDR2 sequences are LNHDA and SQIVND (reference sequence). Trimming left V 3 bases short and J 0 bases short, with 5 bases between. The CDR3 protein is CASSIVLNTEAFF. The DNA read from the CDR3 is TGTGCCAGTAGTATCGTTTTGAACACTGAA.

Of note for this clone: With the read ending 3 residues before the CDR3 end, the germline J gene is used to fill in that end. The chain recombines TRBV2 with TRBJ2-1, with TRBD2 identical over 12 bases. The CDR3 length is 18 residues. In germline, CDR1 is SNHLY, CDR2 FYNNEI. Losses at the gene ends were 1 base for V and 3 bases for J; bases not matched to a gene: 7. The chain's CDR3 is CASSEVKTSGRFYNEQFF. The sequenced CDR3 bases are TGTGCCAGCAGTGAAGTGAAAACTAGCGGGAGGTTCTACAATGAG.

With regard to this clone: The read stops 3 residues short of the end of the CDR3; the missing end is completed from the germline J gene. The sample holds other DNA sequences that translate to the same CDR3. This rearrangement joins TRBV19 to TRBJ2-1, with 11 nucleotides matching TRBD2. Unmatched junction bases numbered 3, after V lost 3 bases and J lost 5 bases. The CDR3 totals 15 residues. The germline gives CDR1 LNHDA, CDR2 SQIVND (reference sequence). The CDR3 DNA, read in part, is TGTGCCAGTAGTATTTTAGCGGGGGGGGACAATGAG. It encodes CASSILAGGDNE. The whole CDR3 reads CASSILAGGDNEQFF. Full variable domain (rest looked up from reference TRBV19 and TRBJ2-1): DGGITQSPKYLFRKEGQNVTLSCEQNLNHDAMYWYRQDPGQGLRLIYYSQIVNDFQKGDIAEGYSVSREKKESFPLTVTSAQKNPTAFYLCASSILAGGDNEQFFGPGTRLTVL.